This T cell receptor (beta chain) was captured by sequencing in a study of blood T cell repertoires in COVID-19. Study in general: Donors in the United States, Italy and Spain gave samples during acute or convalescent COVID-19. Sources were T cells, B-cell-depleted T cells, or PBMCs; the material itself was cDNA or gDNA.

Authors' processing steps: Amplification with reference gene primers provided the estimates of nucleated cell counts. The data were produced by immunoSEQ multiplex PCR, yet TCRdb's version contains in-frame clones alone and is incomplete. V, J and clone size derive from that table, while D and trimming were established from the DNA sequence. The sample consists of more than 95,000 clones, about 90% of them appearing once. The CDR3 is 13 residues long. Trimming took off 3 bases at V and 4 bases at J, with 9 bases between the two ends. The V gene's germline CDR1 is SGHTA and CDR2 FQGTGA. This sequence was found in a human donor in a cohort sampled during active COVID-19. The chain combines TRBV7-3 with TRBJ1-1; D unresolved. Input material: peripheral blood. This chain's CDR3 is CASSFGEATEAFF. CDR3 coding DNA: TGTGCCAGCAGCTTCGGGGAGGCCACTGAAGCTTTCTTT.